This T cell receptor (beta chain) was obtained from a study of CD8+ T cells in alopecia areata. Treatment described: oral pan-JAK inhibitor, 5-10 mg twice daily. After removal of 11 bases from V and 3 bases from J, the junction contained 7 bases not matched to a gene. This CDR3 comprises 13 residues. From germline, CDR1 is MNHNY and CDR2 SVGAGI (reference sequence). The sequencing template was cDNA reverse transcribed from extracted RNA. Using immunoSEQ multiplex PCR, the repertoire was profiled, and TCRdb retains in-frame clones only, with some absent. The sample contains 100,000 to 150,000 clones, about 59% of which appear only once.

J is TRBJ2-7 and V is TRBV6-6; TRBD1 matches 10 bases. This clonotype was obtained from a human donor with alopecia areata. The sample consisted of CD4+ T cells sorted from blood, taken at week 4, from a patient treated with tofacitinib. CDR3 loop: CAAADRGIYEQYF. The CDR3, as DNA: TGTGCCGCGGCGGACAGGGGGATCTACGAGCAGTACTTC.